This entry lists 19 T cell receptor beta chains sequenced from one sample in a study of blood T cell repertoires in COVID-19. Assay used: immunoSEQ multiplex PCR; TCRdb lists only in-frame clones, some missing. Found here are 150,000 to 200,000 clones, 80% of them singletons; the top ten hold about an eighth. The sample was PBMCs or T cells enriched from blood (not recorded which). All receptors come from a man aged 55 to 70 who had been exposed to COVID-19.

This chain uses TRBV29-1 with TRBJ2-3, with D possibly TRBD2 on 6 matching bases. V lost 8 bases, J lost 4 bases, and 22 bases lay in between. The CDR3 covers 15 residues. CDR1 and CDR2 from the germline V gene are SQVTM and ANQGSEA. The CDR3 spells CSIRRDPLQADTQYF. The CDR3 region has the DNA TGCAGCATCAGGCGGGACCCATTACAGGCAGATACGCAGTATTTT.

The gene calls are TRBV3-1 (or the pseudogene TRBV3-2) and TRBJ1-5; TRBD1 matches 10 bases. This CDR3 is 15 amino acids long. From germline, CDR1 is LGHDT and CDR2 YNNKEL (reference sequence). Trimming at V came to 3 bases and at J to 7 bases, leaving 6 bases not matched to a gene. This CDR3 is CASSQRGQGLQPQHF. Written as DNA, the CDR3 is TGTGCCAGCAGCCAGAGGGGACAGGGGCTCCAGCCCCAGCATTTT.

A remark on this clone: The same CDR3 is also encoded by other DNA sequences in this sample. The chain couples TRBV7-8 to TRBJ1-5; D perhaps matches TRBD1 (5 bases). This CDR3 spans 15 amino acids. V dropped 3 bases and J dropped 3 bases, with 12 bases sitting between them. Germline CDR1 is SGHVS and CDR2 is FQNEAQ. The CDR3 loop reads CASSLGQANNQPQHF. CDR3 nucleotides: TGTGCCAGCAGCTTGGGGCAGGCGAACAATCAGCCCCAGCATTTT.

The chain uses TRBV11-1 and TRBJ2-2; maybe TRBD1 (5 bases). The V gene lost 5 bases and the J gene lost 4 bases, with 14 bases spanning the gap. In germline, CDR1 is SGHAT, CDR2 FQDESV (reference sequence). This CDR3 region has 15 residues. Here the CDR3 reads CASSPDRTSTGELFF. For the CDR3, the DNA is TGTGCCAGCAGCCCAGACCGGACAAGCACCGGGGAGCTGTTTTTT.

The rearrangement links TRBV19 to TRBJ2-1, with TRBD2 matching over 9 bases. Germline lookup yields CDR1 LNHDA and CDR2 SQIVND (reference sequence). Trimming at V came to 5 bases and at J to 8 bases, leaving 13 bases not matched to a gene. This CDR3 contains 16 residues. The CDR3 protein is CASSSGLAGRLDEQFF. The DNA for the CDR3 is TGTGCCAGTAGTTCTGGGCTAGCGGGGCGACTGGATGAGCAGTTCTTC.

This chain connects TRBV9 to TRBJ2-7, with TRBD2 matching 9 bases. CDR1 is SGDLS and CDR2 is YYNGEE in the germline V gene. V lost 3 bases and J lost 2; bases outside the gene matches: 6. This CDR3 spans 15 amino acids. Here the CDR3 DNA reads TGTGCCAGCAGCGAGGTAGCGGGAGACGCCTACGAGCAGTACTTC. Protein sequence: CASSEVAGDAYEQYF.

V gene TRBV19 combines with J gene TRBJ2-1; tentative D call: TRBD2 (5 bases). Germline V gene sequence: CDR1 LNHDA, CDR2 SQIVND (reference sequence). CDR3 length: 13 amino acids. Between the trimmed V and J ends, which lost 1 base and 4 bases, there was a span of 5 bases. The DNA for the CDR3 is TGTGCCAGTAGTATAGGGACTTACAATGAGCAGTTCTTC. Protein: CASSIGTYNEQFF.

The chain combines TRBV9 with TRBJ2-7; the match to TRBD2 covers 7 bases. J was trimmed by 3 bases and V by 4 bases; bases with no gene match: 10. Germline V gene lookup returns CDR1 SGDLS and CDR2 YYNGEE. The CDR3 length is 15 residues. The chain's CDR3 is CASSPQRASGYEQYF. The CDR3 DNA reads TGTGCCAGCAGCCCCCAACGGGCTAGCGGCTACGAGCAGTACTTC. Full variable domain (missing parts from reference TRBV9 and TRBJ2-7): DSGVTQTPKHLITATGQRVTLRCSPRSGDLSVYWYQQSLDQGLQFLIQYYNGEERAKGNILERFSAQQFPDLHSELNLSSLELGDSALYFCASSPQRASGYEQYFGPGTRLTVT.

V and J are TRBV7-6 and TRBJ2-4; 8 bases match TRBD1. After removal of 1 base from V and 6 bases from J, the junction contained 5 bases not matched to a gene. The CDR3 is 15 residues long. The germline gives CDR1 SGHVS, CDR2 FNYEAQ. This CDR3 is CASSLDQGAGNIQYF. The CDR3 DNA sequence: TGTGCCAGCAGCTTAGATCAGGGGGCAGGAAACATTCAGTACTTC.

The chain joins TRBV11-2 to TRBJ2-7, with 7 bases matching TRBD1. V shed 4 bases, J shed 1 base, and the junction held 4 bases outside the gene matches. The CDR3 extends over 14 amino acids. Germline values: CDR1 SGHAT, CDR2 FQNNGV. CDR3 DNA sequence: TGTGCCAGCAGCTCGACAGGGTTTTCCTACGAGCAGTACTTC. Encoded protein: CASSSTGFSYEQYF.

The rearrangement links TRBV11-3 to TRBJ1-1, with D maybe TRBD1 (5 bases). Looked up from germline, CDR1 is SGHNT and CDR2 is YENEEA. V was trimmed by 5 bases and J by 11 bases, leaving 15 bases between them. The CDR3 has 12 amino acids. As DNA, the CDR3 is TGTGCCAGCAGCGGGATGACAGTAAGGGCTTTCTTT. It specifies CASSGMTVRAFF.

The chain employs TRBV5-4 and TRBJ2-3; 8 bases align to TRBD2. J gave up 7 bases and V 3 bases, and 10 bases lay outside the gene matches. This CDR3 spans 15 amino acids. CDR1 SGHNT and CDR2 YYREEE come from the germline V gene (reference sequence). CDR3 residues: CASSYSGIKHYTQYF. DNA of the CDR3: TGTGCCAGCAGCTATAGCGGGATTAAGCATTATACGCAGTATTTT.

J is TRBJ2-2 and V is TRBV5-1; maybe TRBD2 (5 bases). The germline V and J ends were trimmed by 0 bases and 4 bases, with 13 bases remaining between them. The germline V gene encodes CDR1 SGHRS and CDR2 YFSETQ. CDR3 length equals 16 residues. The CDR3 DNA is TGCGCCAGCAGCTTGGGGGTCAGAGGAGGCACCGGGGAGCTGTTTTTT. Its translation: CASSLGVRGGTGELFF.

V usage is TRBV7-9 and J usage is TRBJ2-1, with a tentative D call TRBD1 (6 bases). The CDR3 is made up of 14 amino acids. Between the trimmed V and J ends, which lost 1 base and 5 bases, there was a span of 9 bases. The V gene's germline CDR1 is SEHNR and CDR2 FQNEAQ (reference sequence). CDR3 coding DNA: TGTGCCAGCAGCTTAGGGGACAAAAACAATGAGCAGTTCTTC. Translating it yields CASSLGDKNNEQFF.

Written as DNA, the CDR3 is TGTGCCAGCAGGCCTCGCGGGGGGAGTGAAAAACTGTTTTTT. Translation: CASRPRGGSEKLFF. The chain carries TRBV6-5 and TRBJ1-4, with D maybe TRBD1 (5 bases). Germline-derived CDR1 and CDR2 are MNHEY and SVGAGI. The length of the CDR3 is 14 residues. Deletions cut 6 bases from V and 7 bases from J, with 15 bases between.

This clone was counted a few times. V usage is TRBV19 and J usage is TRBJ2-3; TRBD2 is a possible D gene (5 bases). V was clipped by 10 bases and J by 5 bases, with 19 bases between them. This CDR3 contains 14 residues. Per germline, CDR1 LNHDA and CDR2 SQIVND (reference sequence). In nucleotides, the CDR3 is TGTGCCACTCAACCGGGCCTTGGGAGAGATACGCAGTATTTT. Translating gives CATQPGLGRDTQYF.

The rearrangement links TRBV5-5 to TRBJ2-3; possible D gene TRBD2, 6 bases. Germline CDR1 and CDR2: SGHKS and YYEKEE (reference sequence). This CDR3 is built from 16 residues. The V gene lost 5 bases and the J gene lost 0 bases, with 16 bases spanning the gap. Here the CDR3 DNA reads TGTGCCAGCAGGGCCGGGACTCCATCTAGCACAGATACGCAGTATTTT. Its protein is CASRAGTPSSTDTQYF.

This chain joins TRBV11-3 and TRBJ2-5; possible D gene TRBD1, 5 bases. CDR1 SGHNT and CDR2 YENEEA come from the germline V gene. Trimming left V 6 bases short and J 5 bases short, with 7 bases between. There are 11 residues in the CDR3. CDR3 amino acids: CASRGRETQYF. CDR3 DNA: TGTGCCAGCAGGGGGCGGGAGACCCAGTACTTC.

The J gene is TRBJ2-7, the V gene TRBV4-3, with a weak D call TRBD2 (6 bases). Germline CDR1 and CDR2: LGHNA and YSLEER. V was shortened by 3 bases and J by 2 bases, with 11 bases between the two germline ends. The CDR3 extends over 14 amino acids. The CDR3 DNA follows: TGCGCCAGCAGCCAGGCGGAGGGAACCTACGAGCAGTACTTC. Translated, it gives CASSQAEGTYEQYF.